The clone carrying this TCR beta chain was recorded many times. TCRdb re-called the reads through MiXCR, storing one row per CDR3 protein. Of some 200,000 distinct CDR3 sequences in the sample, 15% to 20% were seen once. Germline assignment: CDR1 LNHDA and CDR2 SQIVND (reference sequence). V was pared by 3 bases and J by 10 bases, with 10 bases between. This CDR3 comprises 12 residues. This record belongs to a study of T cell repertoires in cytomegalovirus infection. About the study: Carrying CMV and the relevant HLA type showed in public TCR beta signatures.

The chain combines TRBV19 with TRBJ2-1, with D unclear. The sample was PBMCs. The source is a human donor in good health (CMV status not recorded). Some clones in this sample may be carry-over from other donors' samples. The CDR3 protein is CASSISPREQFF. CDR3 DNA: TGTGCCAGTAGTATTTCACCCCGGGAGCAGTTCTTC.